The next 2 T cell receptor beta chains were all read from a single sample in a study of cytomegalovirus exposure and HLA in healthy donors. The study ran its PCR with 60 Vbeta and 13 Jbeta primers. The method was immunoSEQ multiplex PCR; TCRdb's version includes in-frame clones alone and lacks a portion of them. There are more than 95,000 clones in the sample; 65% to 75% occur only once, and 9.5% to 13% lies in the top ten. Source material: PBMCs. These receptors were taken from a woman between 45 and 65 years old in good health and CMV-seropositive.

This clone was observed a handful of times. V usage is TRBV29-1 and J usage is TRBJ1-1; the D gene is possibly TRBD1 (5 bases). V gave up 4 bases and J gave up 8 bases, with 11 bases separating them. This CDR3 is 11 amino acids long. Germline lookup yields CDR1 SQVTM and CDR2 ANQGSEA. CDR3 sequence reads: CSVAGGAEAFF. CDR3 sequence (DNA): TGCAGCGTTGCGGGAGGGGCAGAAGCTTTCTTT.

The chain links TRBV18 to TRBJ1-2; the match to TRBD1 covers 7 bases. Germline CDR1 and CDR2: KGHSH and LQKENI. This CDR3 contains 14 residues. Unmatched junction bases numbered 9, after V lost 3 bases and J lost 8 bases. CDR3 in DNA: TGTGCCAGCTCACCTGGACAGGTTTCGTTGGGCTACACCTTC. It encodes CASSPGQVSLGYTF.